This record covers a single TCR beta chain. The sample is drawn from a study of monozygotic twins with inflammatory bowel disease. Germline values: CDR1 DFQATT, CDR2 SNEGSKA (reference sequence). There are 14 residues in the CDR3. TCRdb re-called the 5' RACE reads and shows each CDR3 protein once, DNA omitted. The data show about 380,000 distinct CDR3 sequences, and the top ten clones hold roughly 2.6%. Sample: blood. The clonotype originates from a human donor with ulcerative colitis or Crohn's disease, or a healthy co-twin of an affected twin (not recorded which). The rearrangement uses TRBV20-1 and TRBJ2-2; the D call of TRBD1 rests on TCRdb alone, since no DNA is present to check it. The chain's CDR3 is CSARQGANTGELFF.